A single sample is the source of the 6 T cell receptor beta chains below, sequenced in a study of blood T cell repertoires in COVID-19 (dated by TCRdb to the early 2020s). Libraries were made using the immunoSEQ multiplex PCR assay. TCRdb stores this immuneACCESS table with in-frame sequences only. Part of the clones is absent; in the studies checked, under half of the shortfall reflects unresolved V genes, and no reason is known for the rest. Across this sample there are 250,000 to 350,000 clones, with about 88% seen only once. The ten largest clones capture over 1.3% of the sample. Sequenced sample: peripheral blood. Receptors were obtained from a human donor with COVID-19, enrolled during active disease. The donor label of this sample is uncertain.

V gene TRBV28 combines with J gene TRBJ1-2, with TRBD1 as a possible D gene (6 bases). Trimming stripped 2 bases from V and 6 bases from J, with 16 bases between. This CDR3 region has 15 residues. In germline, CDR1 is MDHEN, CDR2 SYDVKM. The DNA of the CDR3 is TGTGCCAGCAGTTTAGACGCCAGGGGTAGGGATGGCTACACCTTC. Its translation is CASSLDARGRDGYTF.

The chain links TRBV7-2 to TRBJ2-1, with D unclear. The CDR3 is made up of 15 amino acids. Germline lookup yields CDR1 SGHTA and CDR2 FQGNSA. The ends were cut back, 1 base at V and 5 bases at J, with 12 bases in the middle. The CDR3 coding sequence is TGTGCCAGCAGCTTAGGACTGTCACCTAACAATGAGCAGTTCTTC. It is translated as CASSLGLSPNNEQFF.

V usage is TRBV19 and J usage is TRBJ2-5; a possible D gene is TRBD2 (5 bases). The V end lost 3 bases, the J end lost 4 bases, and 12 bases lay between the germline ends. Germline V gene data show CDR1 as LNHDA and CDR2 as SQIVND (reference sequence). This CDR3 is built from 14 residues. This chain's CDR3 is CASSILLRAETQYF. For the CDR3, the DNA is TGTGCCAGTAGTATTTTGCTGCGGGCAGAGACCCAGTACTTC.

The V gene is TRBV6-5, the J gene TRBJ1-1; possibly TRBD1 for D (6 bases). CDR1 and CDR2 from the germline V gene are MNHEY and SVGAGI. Trimming stripped 8 bases from V and 6 bases from J, with 16 bases between. The CDR3 extends over 13 amino acids. CDR3 bases: TGTGCCAGCTTCCGGTGGGAGGGGGCTGAAGCTTTCTTT. Protein: CASFRWEGAEAFF.

For the CDR3, the DNA is TGTGCCACCAGTGACGCTACTAGCGGGAGAGGCACAGATACGCAGTATTTT. This sequence encodes CATSDATSGRGTDTQYF. The V gene is TRBV24-1, the J gene TRBJ2-3, with TRBD2 matching 11 bases. V lost 4 bases, J lost 1 base, and 6 bases stayed unmatched. The CDR3 loop spans 17 amino acids. The germline V gene encodes CDR1 KGHDR and CDR2 SFDVKD.

This clone was counted once. This rearrangement joins TRBV9 to TRBJ1-3; TRBD1 is a possible D gene (5 bases). The CDR3 totals 17 residues. Germline-derived CDR1 and CDR2 are SGDLS and YYNGEE. With 0 bases removed from V and 0 bases from J, the gap between germline ends came to 13 bases. The CDR3 region has the DNA TGTGCCAGCAGCGTAGCTGTGGGGGGGGGCTCTGGAAACACCATATATTTT. It yields the protein CASSVAVGGGSGNTIYF.